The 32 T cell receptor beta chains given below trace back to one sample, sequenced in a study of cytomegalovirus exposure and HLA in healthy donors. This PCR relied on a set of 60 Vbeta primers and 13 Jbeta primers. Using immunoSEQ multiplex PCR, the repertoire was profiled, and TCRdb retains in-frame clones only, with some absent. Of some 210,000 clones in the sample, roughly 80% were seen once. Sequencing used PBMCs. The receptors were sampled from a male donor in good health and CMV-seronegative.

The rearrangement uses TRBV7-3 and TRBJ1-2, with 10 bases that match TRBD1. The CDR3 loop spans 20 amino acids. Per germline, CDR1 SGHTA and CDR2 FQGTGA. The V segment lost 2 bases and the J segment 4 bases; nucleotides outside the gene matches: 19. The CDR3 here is CASSLSAHQTGGGSGYGYTF. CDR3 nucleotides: TGTGCCAGCAGCTTATCCGCCCACCAGACAGGGGGCGGAAGCGGCTATGGCTACACCTTC. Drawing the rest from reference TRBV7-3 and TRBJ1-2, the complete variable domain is GAGVSQTPSNKVTEKGKYVELRCDPISGHTALYWYRQSLGQGPEFLIYFQGTGAADDSGLPNDRFFAVRPEGSVSTLKIQRTERGDSAVYLCASSLSAHQTGGGSGYGYTFGSGTRLTVV.

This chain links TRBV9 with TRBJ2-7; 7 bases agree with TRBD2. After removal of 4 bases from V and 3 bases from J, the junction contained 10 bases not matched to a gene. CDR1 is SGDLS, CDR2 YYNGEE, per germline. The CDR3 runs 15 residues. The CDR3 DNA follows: TGTGCCAGCAGCCCGAGTGGCCTAGCGGTCTACGAGCAGTACTTC. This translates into CASSPSGLAVYEQYF. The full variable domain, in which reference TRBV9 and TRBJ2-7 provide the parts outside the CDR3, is DSGVTQTPKHLITATGQRVTLRCSPRSGDLSVYWYQQSLDQGLQFLIQYYNGEERAKGNILERFSAQQFPDLHSELNLSSLELGDSALYFCASSPSGLAVYEQYFGPGTRLTVT.

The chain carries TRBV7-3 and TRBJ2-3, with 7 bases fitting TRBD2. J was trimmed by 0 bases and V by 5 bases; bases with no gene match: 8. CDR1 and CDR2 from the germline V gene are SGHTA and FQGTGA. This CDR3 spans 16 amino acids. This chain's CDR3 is CASSPRGSGSTDTQYF. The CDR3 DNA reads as TGTGCCAGCAGCCCTCGGGGTAGCGGGAGCACAGATACGCAGTATTTT.

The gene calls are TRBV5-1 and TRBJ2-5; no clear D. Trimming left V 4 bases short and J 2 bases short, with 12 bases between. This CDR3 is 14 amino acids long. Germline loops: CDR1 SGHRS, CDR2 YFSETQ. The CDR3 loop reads CASSHETTQETQYF. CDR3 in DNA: TGCGCCAGCAGCCATGAGACAACACAAGAGACCCAGTACTTC.

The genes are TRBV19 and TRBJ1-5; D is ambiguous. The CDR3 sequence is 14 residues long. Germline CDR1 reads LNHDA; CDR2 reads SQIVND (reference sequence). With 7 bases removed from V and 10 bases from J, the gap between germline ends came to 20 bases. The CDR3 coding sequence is TGTGCCAGTACCGACTACGGAGTGGGCGGCCCCCAGCATTTT. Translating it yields CASTDYGVGGPQHF.

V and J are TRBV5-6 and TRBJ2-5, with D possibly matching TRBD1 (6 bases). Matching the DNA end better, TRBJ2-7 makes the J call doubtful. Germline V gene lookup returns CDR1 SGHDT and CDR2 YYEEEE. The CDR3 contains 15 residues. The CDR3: CASSPGQINSYEQYF. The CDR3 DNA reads TGTGCCAGCAGCCCGGGACAAATTAACTCCTACGAGCAGTACTTC.

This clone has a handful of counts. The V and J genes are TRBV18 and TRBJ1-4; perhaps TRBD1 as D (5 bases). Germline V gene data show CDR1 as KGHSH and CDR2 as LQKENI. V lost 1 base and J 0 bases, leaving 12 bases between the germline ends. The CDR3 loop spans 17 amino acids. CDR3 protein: CASSPRQGTATNEKLFF. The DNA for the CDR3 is TGTGCCAGCTCACCACGCCAGGGAACTGCAACTAATGAAAAACTGTTTTTT.

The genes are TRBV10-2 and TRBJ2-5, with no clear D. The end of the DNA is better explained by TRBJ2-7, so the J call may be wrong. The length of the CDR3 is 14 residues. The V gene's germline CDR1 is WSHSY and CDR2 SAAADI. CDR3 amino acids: CASSESISCYEQYF. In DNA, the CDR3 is TGCGCCAGCAGTGAGTCTATTAGCTGCTACGAGCAGTACTTC.

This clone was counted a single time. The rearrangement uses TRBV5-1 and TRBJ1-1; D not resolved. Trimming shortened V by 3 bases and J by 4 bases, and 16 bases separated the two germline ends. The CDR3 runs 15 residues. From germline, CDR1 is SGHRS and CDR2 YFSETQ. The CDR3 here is CASSWVGSGITEAFF. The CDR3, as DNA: TGCGCCAGCAGCTGGGTGGGGTCCGGGATCACTGAAGCTTTCTTT.

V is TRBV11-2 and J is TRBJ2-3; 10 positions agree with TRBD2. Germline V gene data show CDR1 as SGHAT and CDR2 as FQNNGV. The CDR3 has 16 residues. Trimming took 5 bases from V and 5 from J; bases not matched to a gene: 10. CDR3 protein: CASSMDKREGGDTQYF. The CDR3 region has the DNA TGTGCCAGCAGCATGGACAAGCGGGAGGGGGGAGATACGCAGTATTTT.

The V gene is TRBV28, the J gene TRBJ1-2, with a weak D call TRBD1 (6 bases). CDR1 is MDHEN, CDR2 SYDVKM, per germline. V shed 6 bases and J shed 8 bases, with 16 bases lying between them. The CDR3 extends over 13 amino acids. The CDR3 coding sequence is TGTGCCAGCAGAATGTTTAAGGGGGAAGGCTACACCTTC. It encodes CASRMFKGEGYTF.

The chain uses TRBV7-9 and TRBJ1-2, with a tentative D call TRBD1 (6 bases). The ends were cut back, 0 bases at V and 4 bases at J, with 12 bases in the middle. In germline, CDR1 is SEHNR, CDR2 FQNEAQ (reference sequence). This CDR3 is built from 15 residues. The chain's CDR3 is CASSLAQGGVYGYTF. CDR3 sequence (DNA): TGTGCCAGCAGCTTAGCACAAGGGGGGGTCTATGGCTACACCTTC.

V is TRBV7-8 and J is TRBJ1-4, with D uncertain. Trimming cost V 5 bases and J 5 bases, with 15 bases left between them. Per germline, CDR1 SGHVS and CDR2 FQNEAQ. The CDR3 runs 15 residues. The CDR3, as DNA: TGTGCCAGCAGCCTAGAAAACCACAGAAATGAAAAACTGTTTTTT. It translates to CASSLENHRNEKLFF.

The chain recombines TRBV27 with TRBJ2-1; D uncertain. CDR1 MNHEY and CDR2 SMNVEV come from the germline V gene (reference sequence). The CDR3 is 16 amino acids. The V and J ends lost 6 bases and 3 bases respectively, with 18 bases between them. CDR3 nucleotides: TGTGCCAGCAGCCCAGAAGTACAACGAATCTACAATGAGCAGTTCTTC. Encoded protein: CASSPEVQRIYNEQFF.

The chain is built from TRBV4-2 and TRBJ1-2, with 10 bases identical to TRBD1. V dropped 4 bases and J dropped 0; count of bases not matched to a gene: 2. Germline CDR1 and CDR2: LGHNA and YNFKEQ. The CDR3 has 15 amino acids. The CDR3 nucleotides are TGTGCCAGCAGCCGCGGGACAGGGGCTAACTATGGCTACACCTTC. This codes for CASSRGTGANYGYTF.

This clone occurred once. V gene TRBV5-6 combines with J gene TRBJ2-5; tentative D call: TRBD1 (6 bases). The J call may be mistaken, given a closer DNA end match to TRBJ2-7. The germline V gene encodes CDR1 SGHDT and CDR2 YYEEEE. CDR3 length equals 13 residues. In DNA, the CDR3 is TGTGCCAGCAGCCCAAAGGACAGCTACGAGCAGTACTTC. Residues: CASSPKDSYEQYF.

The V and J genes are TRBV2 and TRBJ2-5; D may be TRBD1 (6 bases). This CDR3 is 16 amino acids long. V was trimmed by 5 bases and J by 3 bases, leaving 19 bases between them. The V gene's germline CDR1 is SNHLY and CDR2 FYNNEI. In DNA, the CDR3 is TGTGCCAGCAGTTACAGGGTGATTTGGACGGAAGAGACCCAGTACTTC. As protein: CASSYRVIWTEETQYF.

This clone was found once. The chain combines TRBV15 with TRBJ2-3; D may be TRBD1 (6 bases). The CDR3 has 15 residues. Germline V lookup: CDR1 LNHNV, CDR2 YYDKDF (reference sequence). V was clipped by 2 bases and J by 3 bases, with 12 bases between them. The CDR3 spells CATSRFLTGTDTQYF. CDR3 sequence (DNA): TGTGCCACCAGCAGATTCCTAACAGGGACAGATACGCAGTATTTT.

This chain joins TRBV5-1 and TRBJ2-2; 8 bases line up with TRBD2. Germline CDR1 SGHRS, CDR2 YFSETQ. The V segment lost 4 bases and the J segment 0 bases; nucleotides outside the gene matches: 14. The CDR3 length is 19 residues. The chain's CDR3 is CASSRFPISGITNTGELFF. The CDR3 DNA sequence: TGCGCCAGCAGCCGCTTCCCTATTAGCGGGATAACGAACACCGGGGAGCTGTTTTTT.

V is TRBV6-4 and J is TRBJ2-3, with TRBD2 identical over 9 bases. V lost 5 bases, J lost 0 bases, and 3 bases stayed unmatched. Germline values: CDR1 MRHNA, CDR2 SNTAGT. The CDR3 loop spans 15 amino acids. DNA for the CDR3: TGTGCCAGCAGTCCGCTAGCGGGAAGCACAGATACGCAGTATTTT. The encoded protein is CASSPLAGSTDTQYF.

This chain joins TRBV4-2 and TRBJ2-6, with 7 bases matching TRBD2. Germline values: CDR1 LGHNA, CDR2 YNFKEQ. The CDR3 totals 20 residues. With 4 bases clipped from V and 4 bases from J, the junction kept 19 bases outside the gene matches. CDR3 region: CASSLGLILAAAPGANVLTF. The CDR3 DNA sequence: TGTGCCAGCAGCCTCGGCTTAATTCTAGCGGCCGCCCCGGGGGCCAACGTCCTGACTTTC.

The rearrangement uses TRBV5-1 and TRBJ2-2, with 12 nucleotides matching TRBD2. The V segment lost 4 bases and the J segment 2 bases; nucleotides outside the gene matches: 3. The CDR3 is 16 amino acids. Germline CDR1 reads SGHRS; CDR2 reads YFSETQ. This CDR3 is CASSETSGSNTGELFF. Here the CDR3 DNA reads TGCGCCAGCAGCGAGACTAGCGGGAGTAACACCGGGGAGCTGTTTTTT.

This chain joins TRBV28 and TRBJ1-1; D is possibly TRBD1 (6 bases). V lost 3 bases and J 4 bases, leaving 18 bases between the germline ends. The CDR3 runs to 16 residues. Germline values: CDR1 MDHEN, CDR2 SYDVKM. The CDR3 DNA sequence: TGTGCCAGCAGTTTCCCTAAGGGGGGGGCAGTCACTGAAGCTTTCTTT. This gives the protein CASSFPKGGAVTEAFF.

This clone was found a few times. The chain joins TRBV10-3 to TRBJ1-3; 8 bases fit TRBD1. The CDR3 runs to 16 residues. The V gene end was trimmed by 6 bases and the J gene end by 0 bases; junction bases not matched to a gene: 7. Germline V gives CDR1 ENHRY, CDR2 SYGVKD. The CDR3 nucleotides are TGTGCCATCAGGGTACCTACAGGGGGCTCTGGAAACACCATATATTTT. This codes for CAIRVPTGGSGNTIYF.

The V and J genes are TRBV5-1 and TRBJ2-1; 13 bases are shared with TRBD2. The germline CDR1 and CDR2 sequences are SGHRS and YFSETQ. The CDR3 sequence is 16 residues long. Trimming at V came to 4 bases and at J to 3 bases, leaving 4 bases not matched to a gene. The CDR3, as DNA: TGCGCCAGCAGCCCGGGACTAGCGGGGCACTACAATGAGCAGTTCTTC. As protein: CASSPGLAGHYNEQFF.

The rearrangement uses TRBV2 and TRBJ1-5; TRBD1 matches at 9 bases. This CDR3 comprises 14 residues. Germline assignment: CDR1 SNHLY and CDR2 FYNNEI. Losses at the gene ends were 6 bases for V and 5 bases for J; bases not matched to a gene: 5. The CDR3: CASSVQGADQPQHF. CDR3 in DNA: TGTGCCAGCAGCGTACAGGGGGCCGATCAGCCCCAGCATTTT.

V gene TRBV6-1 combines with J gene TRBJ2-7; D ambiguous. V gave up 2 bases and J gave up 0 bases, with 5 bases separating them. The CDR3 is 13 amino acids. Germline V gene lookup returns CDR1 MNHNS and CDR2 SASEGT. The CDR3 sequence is CASSERFSYEQYF. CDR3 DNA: TGTGCCAGCAGTGAACGGTTCTCCTACGAGCAGTACTTC.

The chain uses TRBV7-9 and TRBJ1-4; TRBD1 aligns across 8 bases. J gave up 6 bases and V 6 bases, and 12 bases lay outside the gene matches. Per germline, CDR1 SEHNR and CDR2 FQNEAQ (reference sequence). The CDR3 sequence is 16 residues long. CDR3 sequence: CASSPPRRTGYEKLFF. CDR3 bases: TGTGCCAGCAGTCCCCCCCGAAGGACAGGGTATGAAAAACTGTTTTTT.

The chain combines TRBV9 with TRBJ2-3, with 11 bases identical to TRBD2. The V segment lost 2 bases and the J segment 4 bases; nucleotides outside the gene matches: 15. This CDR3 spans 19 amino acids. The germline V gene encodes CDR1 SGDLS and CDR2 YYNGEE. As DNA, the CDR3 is TGTGCCAGCAGCGTTAGATCACTGACTAGCGGGATTCTGGCAGATACGCAGTATTTT. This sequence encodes CASSVRSLTSGILADTQYF.

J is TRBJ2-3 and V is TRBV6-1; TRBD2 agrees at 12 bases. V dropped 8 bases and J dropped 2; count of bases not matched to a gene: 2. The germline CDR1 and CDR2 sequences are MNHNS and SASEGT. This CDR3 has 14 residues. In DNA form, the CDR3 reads TGTGCCAGCCTAGCGGGAGGGCCCACAGATACGCAGTATTTT. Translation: CASLAGGPTDTQYF.

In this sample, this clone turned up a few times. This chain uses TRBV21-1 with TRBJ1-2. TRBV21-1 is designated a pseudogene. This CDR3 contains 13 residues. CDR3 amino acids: CASSKVDEDGYTF. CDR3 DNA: TGTGCCAGCAGCAAAGTTGACGAGGATGGCTACACCTTC.

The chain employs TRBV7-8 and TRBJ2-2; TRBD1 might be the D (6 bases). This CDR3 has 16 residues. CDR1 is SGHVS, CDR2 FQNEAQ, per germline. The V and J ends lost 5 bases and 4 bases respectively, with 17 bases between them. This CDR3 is CASSVGTGQGTGELFF. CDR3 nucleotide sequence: TGTGCCAGCAGCGTAGGAACAGGGCAGGGCACCGGGGAGCTGTTTTTT.